This T cell receptor beta chain comes out of a study of response to subunit inactivated influenza vaccine. This clonotype was picked up many times. Between the trimmed V and J ends, which lost 3 bases and 8 bases, there was a span of 29 bases. Germline CDR1 is MNHEY and CDR2 is SVGEGT. This CDR3 is 19 amino acids long. TCRdb analysed the RT-PCR reads with MiXCR anew, one entry per CDR3 protein. Of 500,000 to 550,000 distinct CDR3 sequences in the sample, approximately 22% were seen once. Another study also made use of these data, one on T cells expressing NK-cell markers. From that report: 5'RACE template switching built TCR beta cDNA with unique molecular identifiers.

The sequenced sample was CD4+ T cells sorted from PBMCs, obtained about 13 days after vaccination. The receptor comes from a man over 45 who received an inactivated influenza vaccine. The chain combines TRBV6-2 or TRBV6-3 with TRBJ2-1; perhaps TRBD1 as D (5 bases). CDR3 residues: CASSYPDFHTGRTSHEQFF. The DNA for the CDR3 is TGTGCCAGCAGTTATCCAGACTTTCACACAGGACGGACCTCTCATGAGCAGTTCTTC.